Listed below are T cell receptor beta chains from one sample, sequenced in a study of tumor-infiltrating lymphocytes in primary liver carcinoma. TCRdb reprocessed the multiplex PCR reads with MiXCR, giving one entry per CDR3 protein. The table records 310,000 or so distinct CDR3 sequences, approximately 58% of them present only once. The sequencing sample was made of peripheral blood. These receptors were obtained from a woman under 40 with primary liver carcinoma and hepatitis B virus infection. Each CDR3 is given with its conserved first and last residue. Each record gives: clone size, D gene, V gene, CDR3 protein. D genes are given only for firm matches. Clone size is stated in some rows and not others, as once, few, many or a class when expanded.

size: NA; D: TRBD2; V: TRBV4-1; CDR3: CSSSQDRGAGELFF
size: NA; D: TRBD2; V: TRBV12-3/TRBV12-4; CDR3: CASRSSGADNKQFF
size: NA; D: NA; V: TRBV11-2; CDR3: CASSLYWTRNEQFF
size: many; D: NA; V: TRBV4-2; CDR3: CASSQRDSTTQSDTQYF
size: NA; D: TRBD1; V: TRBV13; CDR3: CASSLTQGYYEQYF
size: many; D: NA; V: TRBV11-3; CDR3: CASSARRGAEAFF
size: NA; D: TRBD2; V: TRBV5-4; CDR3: CASSVPGLSGANVLTF
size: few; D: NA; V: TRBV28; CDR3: CASSLGVGANTEAFF
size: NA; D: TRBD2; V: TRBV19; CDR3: CASARLAVYNEQFF
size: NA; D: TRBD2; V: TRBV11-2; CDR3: CASRLRLAGEHFF
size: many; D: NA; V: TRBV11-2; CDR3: CASSSHSGTPLHF
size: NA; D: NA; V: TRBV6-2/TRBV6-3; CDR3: CASSYGPFGYGYTF
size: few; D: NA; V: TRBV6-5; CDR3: CASSDKTGIYGYTF
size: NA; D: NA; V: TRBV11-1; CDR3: CASSLAPMGTNTGELFF
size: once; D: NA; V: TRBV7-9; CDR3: CTSSPSVHEAFF
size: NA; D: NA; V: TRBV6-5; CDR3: CACKTHAVLGDTEAFF
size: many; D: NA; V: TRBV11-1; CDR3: CASSLVGDSGLEQYF
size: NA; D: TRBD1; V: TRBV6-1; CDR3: CATYDGTVLSDEQYF
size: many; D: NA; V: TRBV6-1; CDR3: CASSEAYTAAYEQYF
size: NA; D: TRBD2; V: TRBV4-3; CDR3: CASSQGGTSVVYEQYF
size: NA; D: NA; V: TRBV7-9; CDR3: CASSLEVAGRNEQFF
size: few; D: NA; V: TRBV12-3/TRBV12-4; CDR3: CASSLTGSVQFF
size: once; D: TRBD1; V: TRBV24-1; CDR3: CATSDPGGGDYGYTF
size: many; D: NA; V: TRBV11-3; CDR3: CASSPRPAAGGSYNEQFF
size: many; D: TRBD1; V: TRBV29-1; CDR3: CSVGERDRVHEQYF
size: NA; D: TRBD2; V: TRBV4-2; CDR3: CASSQDLGTSRYIQYF
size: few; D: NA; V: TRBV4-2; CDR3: CASSQVWASTDTQYF
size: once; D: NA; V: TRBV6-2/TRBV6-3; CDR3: CAGRDGGGSYNEQLF
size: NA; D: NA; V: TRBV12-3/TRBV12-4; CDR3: CASSFEGETEAFF
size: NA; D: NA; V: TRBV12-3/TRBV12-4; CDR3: CTSSSTAQNEKLFF
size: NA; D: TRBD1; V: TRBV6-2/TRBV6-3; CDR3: CATSPGTATNSPLHF
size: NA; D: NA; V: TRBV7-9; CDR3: CASSPPTGELFF